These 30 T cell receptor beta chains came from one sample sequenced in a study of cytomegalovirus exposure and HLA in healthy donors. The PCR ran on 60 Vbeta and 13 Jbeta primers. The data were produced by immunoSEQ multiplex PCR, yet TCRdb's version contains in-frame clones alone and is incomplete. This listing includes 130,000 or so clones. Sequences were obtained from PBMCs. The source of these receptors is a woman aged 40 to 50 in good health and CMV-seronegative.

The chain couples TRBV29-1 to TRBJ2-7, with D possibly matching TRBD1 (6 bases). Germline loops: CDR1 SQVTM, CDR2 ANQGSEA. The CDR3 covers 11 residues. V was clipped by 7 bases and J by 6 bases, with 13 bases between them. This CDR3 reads CSAYRESEQYF. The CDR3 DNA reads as TGCAGCGCTTACAGGGAGTCCGAGCAGTACTTC.

The CDR3 DNA reads as TGCGCCAGCAGCTTGGCGGGTAGCAATCAGCCCCAGCATTTT. Protein product: CASSLAGSNQPQHF. J is TRBJ1-5 and V is TRBV5-1; D is unresolved. The V end was cut by 0 bases, the J end by 0 bases, with 4 bases between. The V gene's germline CDR1 is SGHRS and CDR2 YFSETQ. This CDR3 comprises 14 residues.

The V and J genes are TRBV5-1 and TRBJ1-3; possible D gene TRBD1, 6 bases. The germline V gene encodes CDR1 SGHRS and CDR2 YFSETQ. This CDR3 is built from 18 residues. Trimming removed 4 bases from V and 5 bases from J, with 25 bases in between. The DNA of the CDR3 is TGCGCCAGCAGCGCGGTTGTCCCAGGGGATTTTGCTAGAAACACCATATATTTT. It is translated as CASSAVVPGDFARNTIYF. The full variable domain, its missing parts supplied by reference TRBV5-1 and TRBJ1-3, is KAGVTQTPRYLIKTRGQQVTLSCSPISGHRSVSWYQQTPGQGLQFLFEYFSETQRNKGNFPGRFSGRQFSNSRSEMNVSTLELGDSALYLCASSAVVPGDFARNTIYFGEGSWLTVV.

CDR3 protein: CASSYTSGPYNEQFF. CDR3 bases: TGTGCCAGCAGTTATACTAGCGGACCTTACAATGAGCAGTTCTTC. V is TRBV28 and J is TRBJ2-1, with 8 positions matching TRBD2. J gave up 4 bases and V 4 bases, and 6 bases lay outside the gene matches. This CDR3 contains 15 residues. Germline loops: CDR1 MDHEN, CDR2 SYDVKM.

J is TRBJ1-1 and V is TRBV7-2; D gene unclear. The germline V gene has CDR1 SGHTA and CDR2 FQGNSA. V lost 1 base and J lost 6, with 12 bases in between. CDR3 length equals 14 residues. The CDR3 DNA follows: TGTGCCAGCAGCTTAGTTGGAGGAGCGGCTGAAGCTTTCTTT. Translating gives CASSLVGGAAEAFF.

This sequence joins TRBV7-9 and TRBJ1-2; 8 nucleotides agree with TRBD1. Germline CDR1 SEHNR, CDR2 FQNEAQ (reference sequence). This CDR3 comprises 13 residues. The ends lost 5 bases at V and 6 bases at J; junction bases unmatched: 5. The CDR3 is CASSPNRGDGYTF. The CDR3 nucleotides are TGTGCCAGCAGCCCAAACAGGGGGGATGGCTACACCTTC. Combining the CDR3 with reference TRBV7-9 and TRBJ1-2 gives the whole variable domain DTGVSQNPRHKITKRGQNVTFRCDPISEHNRLYWYRQTLGQGPEFLTYFQNEAQLEKSRLLSDRFSAERPKGSFSTLEIQRTEQGDSAMYLCASSPNRGDGYTFGSGTRLTVV.

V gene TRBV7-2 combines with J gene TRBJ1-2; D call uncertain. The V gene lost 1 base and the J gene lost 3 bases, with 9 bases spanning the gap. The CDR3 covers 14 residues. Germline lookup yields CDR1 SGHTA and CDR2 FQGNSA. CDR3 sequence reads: CASSLDGRDYGYTF. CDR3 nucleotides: TGTGCCAGCAGCTTAGACGGGCGGGACTATGGCTACACCTTC.

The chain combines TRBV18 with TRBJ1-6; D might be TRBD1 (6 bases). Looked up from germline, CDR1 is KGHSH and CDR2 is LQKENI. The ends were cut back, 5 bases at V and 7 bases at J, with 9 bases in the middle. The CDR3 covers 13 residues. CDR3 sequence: CASSGGSNSPLHF. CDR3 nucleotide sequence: TGTGCCAGCTCAGGGGGCTCAAATTCACCCCTCCACTTT. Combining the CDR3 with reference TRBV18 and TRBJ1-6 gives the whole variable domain NAGVMQNPRHLVRRRGQEARLRCSPMKGHSHVYWYRQLPEEGLKFMVYLQKENIIDESGMPKERFSAEFPKEGPSILRIQQVVRGDSAAYFCASSGGSNSPLHFGNGTRLTVT.

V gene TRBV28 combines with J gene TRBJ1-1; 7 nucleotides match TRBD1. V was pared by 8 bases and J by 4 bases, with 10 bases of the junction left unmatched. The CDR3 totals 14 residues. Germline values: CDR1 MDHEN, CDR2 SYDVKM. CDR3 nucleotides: TGTGCCAGCCTTAGACAGGGTATAGGCACTGAAGCTTTCTTT. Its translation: CASLRQGIGTEAFF.

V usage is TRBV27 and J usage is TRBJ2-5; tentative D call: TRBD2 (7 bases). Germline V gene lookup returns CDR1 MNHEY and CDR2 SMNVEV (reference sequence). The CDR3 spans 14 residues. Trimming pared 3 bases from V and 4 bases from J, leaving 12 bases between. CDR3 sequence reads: CASSFGGGGETQYF. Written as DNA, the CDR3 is TGTGCCAGCAGTTTTGGCGGGGGCGGAGAGACCCAGTACTTC.

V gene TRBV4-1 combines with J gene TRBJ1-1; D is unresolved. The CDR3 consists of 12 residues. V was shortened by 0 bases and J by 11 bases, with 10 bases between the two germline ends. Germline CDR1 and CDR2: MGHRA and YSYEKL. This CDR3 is CASSQDGRSAFF. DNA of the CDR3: TGCGCCAGCAGCCAAGACGGGAGATCGGCTTTCTTT.

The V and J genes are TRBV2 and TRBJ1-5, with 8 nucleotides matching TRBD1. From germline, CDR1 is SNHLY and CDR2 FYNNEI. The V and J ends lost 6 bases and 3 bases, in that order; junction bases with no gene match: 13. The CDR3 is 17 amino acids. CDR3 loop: CASRSGGPTPFNQPQHF. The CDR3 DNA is TGTGCCAGCAGATCAGGGGGCCCAACTCCTTTCAATCAGCCCCAGCATTTT.

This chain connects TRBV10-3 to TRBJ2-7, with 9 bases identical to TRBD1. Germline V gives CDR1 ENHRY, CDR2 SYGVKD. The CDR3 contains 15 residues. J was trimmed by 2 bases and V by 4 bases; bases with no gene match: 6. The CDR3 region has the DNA TGTGCCATCAGTGTGTCGGACAGGGGAACCTACGAGCAGTACTTC. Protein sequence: CAISVSDRGTYEQYF.

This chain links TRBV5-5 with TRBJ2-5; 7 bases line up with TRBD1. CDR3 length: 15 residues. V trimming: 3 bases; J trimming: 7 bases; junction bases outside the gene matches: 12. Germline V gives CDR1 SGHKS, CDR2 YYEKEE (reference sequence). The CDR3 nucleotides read TGTGCCAGCAGCTCGCCCCGGACAGGTTACTCGACCCAGTACTTC. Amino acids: CASSSPRTGYSTQYF.

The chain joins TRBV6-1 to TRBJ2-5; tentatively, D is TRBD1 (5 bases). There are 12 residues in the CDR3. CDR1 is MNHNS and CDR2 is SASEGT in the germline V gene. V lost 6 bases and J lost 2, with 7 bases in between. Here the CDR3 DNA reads TGTGCCAGCAGGACAGTACAAGAGACCCAGTACTTC. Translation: CASRTVQETQYF.

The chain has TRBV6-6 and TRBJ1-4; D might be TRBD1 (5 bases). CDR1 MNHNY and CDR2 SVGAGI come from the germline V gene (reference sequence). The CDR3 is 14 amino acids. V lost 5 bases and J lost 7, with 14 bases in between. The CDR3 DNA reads TGTGCCAGCAGTCCATTCGGGGGTCCTGAAAAACTGTTTTTT. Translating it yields CASSPFGGPEKLFF.

CDR3 residues: CASSFPQWERGGRSDTQYF. For the CDR3, the DNA is TGTGCCAGCAGCTTCCCTCAATGGGAGCGGGGGGGCAGGTCAGATACGCAGTATTTT. This sequence joins TRBV7-2 and TRBJ2-3, with 10 positions matching TRBD2. The CDR3 length is 19 residues. Unmatched junction bases numbered 16, after V lost 3 bases and J lost 4 bases. Per germline, CDR1 SGHTA and CDR2 FQGNSA.

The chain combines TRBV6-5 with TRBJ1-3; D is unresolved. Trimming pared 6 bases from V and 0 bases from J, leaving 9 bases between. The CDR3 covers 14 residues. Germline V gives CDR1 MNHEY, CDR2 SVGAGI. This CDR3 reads CASRSYNSGNTIYF. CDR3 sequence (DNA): TGTGCCAGCAGATCCTATAACTCTGGAAACACCATATATTTT.

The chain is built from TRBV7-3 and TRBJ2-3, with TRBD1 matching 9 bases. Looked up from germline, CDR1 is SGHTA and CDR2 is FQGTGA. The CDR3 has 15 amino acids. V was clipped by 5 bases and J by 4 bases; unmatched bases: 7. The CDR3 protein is CASSPGQGTADTQYF. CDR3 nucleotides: TGTGCCAGCAGCCCAGGACAGGGGACCGCAGATACGCAGTATTTT.

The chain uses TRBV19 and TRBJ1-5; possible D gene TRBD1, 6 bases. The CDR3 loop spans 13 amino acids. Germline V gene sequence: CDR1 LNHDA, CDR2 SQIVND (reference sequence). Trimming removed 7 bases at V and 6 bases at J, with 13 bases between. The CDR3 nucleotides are TGTGCCAGTACCCTCCAGGGGTTTCAGCCCCAGCATTTT. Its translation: CASTLQGFQPQHF.

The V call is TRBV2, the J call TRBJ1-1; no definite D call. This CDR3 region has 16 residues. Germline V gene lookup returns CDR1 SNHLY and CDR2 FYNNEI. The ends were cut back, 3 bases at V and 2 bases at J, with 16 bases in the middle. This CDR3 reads CASSDRNRRRNTEAFF. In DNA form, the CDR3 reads TGTGCCAGCAGTGACCGGAATCGAAGGAGAAACACTGAAGCTTTCTTT.

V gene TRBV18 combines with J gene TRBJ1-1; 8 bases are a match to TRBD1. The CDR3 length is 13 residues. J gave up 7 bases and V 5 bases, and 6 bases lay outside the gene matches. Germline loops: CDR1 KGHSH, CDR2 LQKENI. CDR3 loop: CASSSGQDIEAFF. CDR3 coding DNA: TGTGCCAGCTCATCGGGACAGGATATTGAAGCTTTCTTT.

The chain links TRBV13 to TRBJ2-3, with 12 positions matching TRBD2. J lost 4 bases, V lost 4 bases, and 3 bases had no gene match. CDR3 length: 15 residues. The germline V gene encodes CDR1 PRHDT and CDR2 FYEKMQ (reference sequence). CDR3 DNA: TGTGCCAGCAGCTCTAGCGGGGGGGGCTCAGATACGCAGTATTTT. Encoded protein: CASSSSGGGSDTQYF.

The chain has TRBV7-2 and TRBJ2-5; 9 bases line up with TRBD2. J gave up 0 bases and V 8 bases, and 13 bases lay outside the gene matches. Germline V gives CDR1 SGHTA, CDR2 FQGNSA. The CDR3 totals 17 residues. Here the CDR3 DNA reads TGTGCCAGCTTTACTTTTGGGCTAGCGGGGTACCAAGAGACCCAGTACTTC. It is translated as CASFTFGLAGYQETQYF.

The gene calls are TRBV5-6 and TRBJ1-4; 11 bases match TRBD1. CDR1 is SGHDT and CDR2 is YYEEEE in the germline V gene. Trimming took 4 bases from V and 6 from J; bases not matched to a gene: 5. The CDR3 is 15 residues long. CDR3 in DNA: TGTGCCAGCAGCCCCCGGGACAGGGGGGATGAAAAACTGTTTTTT. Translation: CASSPRDRGDEKLFF.

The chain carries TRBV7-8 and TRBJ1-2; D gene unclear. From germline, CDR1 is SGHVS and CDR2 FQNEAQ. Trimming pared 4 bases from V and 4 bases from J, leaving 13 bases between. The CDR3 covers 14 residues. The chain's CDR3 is CASSSGPDFYGYTF. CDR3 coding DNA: TGTGCCAGCAGCTCCGGCCCGGACTTCTATGGCTACACCTTC.

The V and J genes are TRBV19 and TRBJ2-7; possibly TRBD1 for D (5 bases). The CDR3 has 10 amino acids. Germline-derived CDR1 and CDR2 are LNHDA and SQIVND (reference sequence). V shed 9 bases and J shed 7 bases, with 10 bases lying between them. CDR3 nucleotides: TGTGCCAGAGGGGTCCGGGAGCAGTACGTC. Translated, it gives CARGVREQYV.

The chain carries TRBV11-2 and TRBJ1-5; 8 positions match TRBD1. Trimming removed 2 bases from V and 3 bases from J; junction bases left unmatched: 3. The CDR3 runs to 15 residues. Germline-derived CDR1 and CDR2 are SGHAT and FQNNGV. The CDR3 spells CASSLSRGPNQPQHF. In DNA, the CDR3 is TGTGCCAGCAGCTTAAGCAGGGGGCCCAATCAGCCCCAGCATTTT.

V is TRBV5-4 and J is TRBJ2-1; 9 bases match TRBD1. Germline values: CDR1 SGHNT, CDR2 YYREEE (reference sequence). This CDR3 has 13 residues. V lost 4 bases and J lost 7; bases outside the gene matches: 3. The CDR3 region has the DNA TGTGCCAGCAGCGACAGGGGGGGTAATGAGCAGTTCTTC. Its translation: CASSDRGGNEQFF.

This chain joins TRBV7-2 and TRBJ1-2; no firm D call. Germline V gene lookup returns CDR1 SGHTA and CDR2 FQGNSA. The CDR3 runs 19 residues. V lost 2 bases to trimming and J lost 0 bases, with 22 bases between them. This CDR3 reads CASSLFRRWGGGANYGYTF. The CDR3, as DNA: TGTGCCAGCAGCTTATTTCGCCGATGGGGAGGTGGGGCTAACTATGGCTACACCTTC.